The 2 T cell receptor beta chains listed next were all sequenced from one sample in a study of blood T cell repertoires in COVID-19. Measured with immunoSEQ multiplex PCR; TCRdb has only the in-frame clones, and not every one. Here the sample spans approximately 210,000 clones, 81% being singletons. Sequences were obtained from PBMCs or T cells enriched from blood (not recorded which). These receptors were obtained from a woman in her fifties or sixties with acute COVID-19.

V gene TRBV9 combines with J gene TRBJ2-7, with 8 bases identical to TRBD1. Germline CDR1 is SGDLS and CDR2 is YYNGEE. J lost 7 bases, V lost 0 bases, and 6 bases had no gene match. This CDR3 is 14 amino acids long. The CDR3 loop reads CASSVGTGLGEQYF. CDR3 nucleotide sequence: TGTGCCAGCAGCGTAGGGACAGGGCTCGGGGAGCAGTACTTC.

The J gene is TRBJ1-5, the V gene TRBV7-8; TRBD1 is a possible D gene (6 bases). V lost 4 bases and J lost 3, with 10 bases in between. CDR1 and CDR2 (germline): SGHVS, FQNEAQ. This CDR3 has 14 residues. In nucleotides, the CDR3 is TGTGCCAGCAGCTCCGGACAGCCCAATCAGCCCCAGCATTTT. Its protein product is CASSSGQPNQPQHF.